This TCR beta chain is drawn from a study of metastatic and nonmetastatic thyroid tumors. Points from the study as a whole: As reported, TCR beta diversity in blood and tumor was significantly higher in malignant thyroid tumors than in benign nodules.

Worth noting for this clone: The antigen is not known.

This CDR3 comprises 14 residues. Trimming pared 3 bases from V and 6 bases from J, leaving 15 bases between. Germline V gene lookup returns CDR1 KGHSH and CDR2 LQKENI. Authors' processing steps: Variation in CDR3 across clinicopathological groups served as the basis for constructing a distant-metastasis classifier in papillary thyroid cancer. TCRdb re-called the PCR reads via MiXCR. These V and J calls derive from TCRdb rather than the authors' analysis. The sample lists about 27,000 clones, over 15% occurring once. All patients reached thyroid surgery having received no treatment beforehand. The TCR comes from a male donor with papillary thyroid cancer or a benign thyroid nodule (not recorded which). Some clones in this sample may be carry-over from other donors' samples. Material for sequencing was blood. The chain has TRBV18 and TRBJ2-7; maybe TRBD1 (5 bases). CDR3 region: CASSPLNRDSEQYF. The CDR3, as DNA: TGTGCCAGCTCACCGTTAAACCGAGACAGCGAGCAGTACTTC.